The clone carrying this T cell receptor (beta chain) occurred a few times. The source of the sample is a study of T cells after yellow fever vaccination. The V and J ends lost 2 bases and 0 bases respectively, with 5 bases between them. CDR3 length equals 14 residues. Per germline, CDR1 SGHTA and CDR2 FQGNSA. TCRdb recomputed calls from the 5' RACE reads with MiXCR, one row per CDR3 protein. The sample shows a few hundred thousand distinct CDR3 sequences, around a sixth of them seen only once. This clonotype was obtained from a man younger than 35 who received the YFV17D yellow fever vaccine. Sequences were derived from PBMCs, sampled before the yellow fever booster vaccination. This chain connects TRBV7-2 to TRBJ1-5, with D unresolved. The CDR3 DNA reads as TGTGCCAGCAGCTTAATCAATAGCAATCAGCCCCAGCATTTT. It codes for CASSLINSNQPQHF.